The T cell receptor beta chain described here comes from a study of blood T cells in healthy people across ages. Broader study findings: Possibly confounding the expanded clonotype changes was the fact that donor CMV status was unknown.

As to this clonotype: The target antigen is unknown.

It was with a sample-barcoded 5' primer and a J-beta primer mix that a second PCR of roughly 7 to 12 cycles was run. There were at least 2.5 million CDR3-containing paired-end reads obtained from each sample. TCRdb reprocessed the 5' RACE reads via MiXCR and lists one record per CDR3 protein. Here the sample spans around 1,900,000 distinct CDR3 sequences, about two fifths being singletons. J gave up 4 bases and V 6 bases, and 11 bases lay outside the gene matches. This CDR3 region has 14 residues. Germline assignment: CDR1 DFQATT and CDR2 SNEGSKA (reference sequence). This clonotype was obtained from a human donor in good health. This rearrangement joins TRBV20-1 to TRBJ1-2; 7 bases match TRBD1. Sequencing was carried out using blood. In nucleotides, the CDR3 is TGCAGTGCCAGCGTGGAGGGGGCAGGCTATGGCTACACCTTC. Its protein is CSASVEGAGYGYTF.